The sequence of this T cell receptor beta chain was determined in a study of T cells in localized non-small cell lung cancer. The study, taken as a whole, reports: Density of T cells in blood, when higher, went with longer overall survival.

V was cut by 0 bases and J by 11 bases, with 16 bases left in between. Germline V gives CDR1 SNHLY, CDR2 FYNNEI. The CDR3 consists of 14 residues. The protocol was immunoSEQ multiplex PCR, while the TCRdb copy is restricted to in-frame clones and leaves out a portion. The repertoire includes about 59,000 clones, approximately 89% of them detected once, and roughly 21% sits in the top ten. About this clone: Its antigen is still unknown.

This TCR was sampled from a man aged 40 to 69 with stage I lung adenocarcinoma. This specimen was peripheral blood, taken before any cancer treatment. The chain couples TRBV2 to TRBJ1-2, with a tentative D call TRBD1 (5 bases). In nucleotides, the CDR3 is TGTGCCAGCAGTGAAGCGGGGCAACTAATGGGTTACACCTTC. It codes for CASSEAGQLMGYTF.